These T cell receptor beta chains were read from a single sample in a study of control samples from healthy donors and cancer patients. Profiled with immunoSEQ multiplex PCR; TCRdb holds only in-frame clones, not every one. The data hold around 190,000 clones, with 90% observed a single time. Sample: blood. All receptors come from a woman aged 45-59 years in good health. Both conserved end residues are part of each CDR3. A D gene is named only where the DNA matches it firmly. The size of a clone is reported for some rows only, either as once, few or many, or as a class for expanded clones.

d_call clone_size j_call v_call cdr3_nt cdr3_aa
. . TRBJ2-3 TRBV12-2 TGTGCAAGTCGCCCCACCCCTCTAGCGGGGGCCCCTAATAGCACAGATACGCAGTATTTT CASRPTPLAGAPNSTDTQYF
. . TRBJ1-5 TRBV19 TGTGCCAGTACCCCGTGGGACAATCAGCCCCAGCATTTT CASTPWDNQPQHF
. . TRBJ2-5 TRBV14 TGTGCCAGCAGCCAGCCCGGCACAGAGGAAGAGACCCAGTACTTC CASSQPGTEEETQYF
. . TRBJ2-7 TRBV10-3 TGTGCCATCAGTGATGTATACGAGCAGTACTTC CAISDVYEQYF
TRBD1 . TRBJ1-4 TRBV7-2 TGTGCCAGCAGCTCGAGGGGGCCCGAAAAACTGTTTTTT CASSSRGPEKLFF
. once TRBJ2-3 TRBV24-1 TGTGCCACCAGTGACTTTGGGGGTACGCAGTATTTT CATSDFGGTQYF
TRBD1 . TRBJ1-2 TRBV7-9 TGTGCCAGCAGCTTAGCGGACAGGGGGACCCTAAACTATGGCTACACCTTC CASSLADRGTLNYGYTF
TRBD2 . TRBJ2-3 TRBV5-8 TGTGCCAGCAGCAATGGACTAGTCGGGGCAGATACGCAGTATTTT CASSNGLVGADTQYF
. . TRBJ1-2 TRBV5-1 TGCACCAGCAGCTTGGTACAGGGCGGTGGCTACACCTTC CTSSLVQGGGYTF
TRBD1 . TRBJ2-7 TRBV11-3 TGTGCCAGCAGCTTAGGAGGGACAGGGGGCACCTACGAGCAGTACTTC CASSLGGTGGTYEQYF
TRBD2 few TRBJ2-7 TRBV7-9 TGTGCCAGCAGCTTAGCGAACGGGGGGTCTAACGAGCAGTACTTC CASSLANGGSNEQYF
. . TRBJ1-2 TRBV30 TGTGCCTGGGGCAGGGGCATTAACTATGGCTACACCTTC CAWGRGINYGYTF
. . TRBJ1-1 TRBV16 TGTGCCAGCAGCCAGTCTACTACGGGCACTGAAGCTTTCTTT CASSQSTTGTEAFF
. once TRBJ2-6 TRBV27 TGTGCCAGCAGTTCAGACAGGTCTGGGGCCAACGTCCTGACTTTC CASSSDRSGANVLTF
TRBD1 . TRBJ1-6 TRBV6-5 TGTGCCAGCAGTCGGACAGGTGTTTCACCCCTCCACTTT CASSRTGVSPLHF
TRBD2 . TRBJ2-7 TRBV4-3 TGCGCCAGCAGCCGAGTGCGGGGGAGTCCATACGAGCAGTACTTC CASSRVRGSPYEQYF
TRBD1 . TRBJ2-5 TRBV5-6 TGTGCCAGCGAACCCGGGACAGGGAGGGGAGAGACCCAGTACTTC CASEPGTGRGETQYF
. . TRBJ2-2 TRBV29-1 TGCAGCGTGGGGAGGGGACAGGTAAACACCGGGGAGCTGTTTTTT CSVGRGQVNTGELFF
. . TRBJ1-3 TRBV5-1 TGCGCCAGCAGCTTGCAAGGGGCTGGAAACACCATATATTTT CASSLQGAGNTIYF
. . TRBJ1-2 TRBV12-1 TGTGCCAGCTTCCCCCCGGGACAGGGGCTCCACTATGGCTACACCTTC CASFPPGQGLHYGYTF
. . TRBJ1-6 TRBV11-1 TGTGCCAGCAGCTTAGAATCTGGGGGCTCACCCCTCCACTTT CASSLESGGSPLHF
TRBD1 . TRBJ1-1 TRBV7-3 TGTGCCAGCAGCGCGGGACAGGGCATGAACACTGAAGCTTTCTTT CASSAGQGMNTEAFF
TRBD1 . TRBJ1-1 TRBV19 TGTGCCAGTACTAGACAGGGGGGTGGCACTGAAGCTTTCTTT CASTRQGGGTEAFF
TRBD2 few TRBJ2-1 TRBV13 TGTGCCAGCGACGGTAGCGGGGGGGCCCGCTACAATGAGCAGTTCTTC CASDGSGGARYNEQFF
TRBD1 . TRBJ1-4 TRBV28 TGTGCCAGCAGTACCCCGGGGGGACAGGAAAAACTGTTTTTT CASSTPGGQEKLFF
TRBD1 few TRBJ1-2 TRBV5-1 TGCGCCAGCAGCCCGGGACAGGATAACTATGGCTACACCTTC CASSPGQDNYGYTF
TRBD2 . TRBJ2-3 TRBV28 TGTGCCAGCAGTCCCGGGGGGGAGCTAGCGGATACGCAGTATTTT CASSPGGELADTQYF
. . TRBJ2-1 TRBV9 TGTGCCAGCAGCACCCACAATGAGCAGTTCTTC CASSTHNEQFF
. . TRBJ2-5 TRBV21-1 TGTGCCAGCAGCAAAGGGGCTAGCGGAAGCCAAGAGACCCAGTACTTC CASSKGASGSQETQYF
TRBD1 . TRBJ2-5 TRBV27 TGTGCCACCCGGGACAGGCCCTCCGAGACCCAGTACTTC CATRDRPSETQYF
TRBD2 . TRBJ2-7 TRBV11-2 TGTGCCAGCAGCTTAGTAGCGGGGGGGCCCTACGAGCAGTACTTC CASSLVAGGPYEQYF
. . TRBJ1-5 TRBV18 TGTGCCAGCTCACCTGTTCATAGCAATCAGCCCCAGCATTTT CASSPVHSNQPQHF
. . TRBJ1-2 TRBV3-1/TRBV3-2 TGTGCCAGCATTGGTATCTGTGGCTACACCTTC CASIGICGYTF
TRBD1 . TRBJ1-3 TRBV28 TGTGCCAGCTACGACAGGGACGGAAACACCATATATTTT CASYDRDGNTIYF
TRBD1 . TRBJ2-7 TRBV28 TGTGCCACGATAGGGACAGGGATTGGATACTACGAGCAGTACTTC CATIGTGIGYYEQYF
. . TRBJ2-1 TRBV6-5 TGTGCCAGCAGTTACCAGCCGGTACGGGTCGATGAGCAGTTCTTC CASSYQPVRVDEQFF
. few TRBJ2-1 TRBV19 TGTGCCAGTGGGGGACCCGGTAGCAATGAGCAGTTCTTC CASGGPGSNEQFF
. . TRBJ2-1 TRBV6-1 TGTGCCAGCAGTGAAACGGGGACGGATGAGCAGTTCTTC CASSETGTDEQFF
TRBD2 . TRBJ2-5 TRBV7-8 TGTGCCAGCAGTTCAATAGCGGGGGTGGAGACCCAGTACTTC CASSSIAGVETQYF
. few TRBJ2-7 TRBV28 TGTGCCAGCAGTTTAGCGGTTTACGAGCAGTACTTC CASSLAVYEQYF
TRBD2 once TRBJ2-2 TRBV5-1 TGCGCCAGCACAGGACTGCGGACTAGCGGAGGATTCACCGGGGAGCTGTTTTTT CASTGLRTSGGFTGELFF
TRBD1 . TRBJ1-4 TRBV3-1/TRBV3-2 TGTGCCAGCAGCCAAAGGGGGCCGGGTAATGAAAAACTGTTTTTT CASSQRGPGNEKLFF
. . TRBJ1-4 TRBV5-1 TGCGCCAGCAGCTTGCAGGGTGCAACTAATGAAAAACTGTTTTTT CASSLQGATNEKLFF
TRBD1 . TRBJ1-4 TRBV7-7 TGTGCTAGCAGCTTAGGAGGGGGCGCCTATGAAAAACTGTTTTTT CASSLGGGAYEKLFF
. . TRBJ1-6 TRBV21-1 . CASTFGTGSNSPLHF
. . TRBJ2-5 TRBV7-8 TGTGCCAGCAGCTTATTCGCAGGGGTAAGGGAGACCCAGTACTTC CASSLFAGVRETQYF
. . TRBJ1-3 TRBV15 TGTGCTTCCACCAACGGCCCTGCGAAGACCATATATTTT CASTNGPAKTIYF
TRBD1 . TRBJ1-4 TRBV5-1 TGCGCCAGCAGCGCGCAGGGGGCAAACGAAAAACTGTTTTTT CASSAQGANEKLFF
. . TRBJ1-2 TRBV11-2 TGTGCCAGCAGCAAGGGCAGGGGTCGTATCCAGTATGGCTACACCTTC CASSKGRGRIQYGYTF
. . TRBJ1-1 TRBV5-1 TGCGCCAGCAGCGTGGGGCGGGTGGGCACTGAAGCTTTCTTT CASSVGRVGTEAFF
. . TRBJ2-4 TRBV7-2 TGTGCCAGCAGGGCTGATAAGAACATTCAGTACTTC CASRADKNIQYF
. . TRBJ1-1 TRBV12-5 TGTGCTAGTAGTGAGGGGCCTGAAGCTTTCTTT CASSEGPEAFF
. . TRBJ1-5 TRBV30 TGTGCCTGGAGTATTACAGGCGAGCAGCCCCAGCATTTT CAWSITGEQPQHF
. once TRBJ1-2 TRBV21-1 TGTGCCAGCAGCAATAGGGGGAGCTATGGCTACACCTTC CASSNRGSYGYTF
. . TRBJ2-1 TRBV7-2 TGTGCCAGCAGCTTAGGACTAGTTCGTGAGCAGTTCTTC CASSLGLVREQFF
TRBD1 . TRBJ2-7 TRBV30 TGTGCCTGGAGTTATCAGGGGGCCTCCTACGAGCAGTACTTC CAWSYQGASYEQYF